This T cell receptor (beta chain) derives from a study of blood T cell repertoires in COVID-19. For the study at large: Specimens from acute and convalescent COVID-19 originated in the United States, Italy and Spain. T cells, B-cell-depleted T cells, or PBMCs provided the cDNA or gDNA that served as material.

The authors' processing: Estimation of nucleated cell counts was performed using reference gene primer amplification. TCRdb's table, derived via immunoSEQ multiplex PCR, lists solely in-frame clones and lacks some. Clone size and V and J calls were adopted from that table, with D and trimming inferred from the DNA. Among 110,000 to 150,000 clones listed, roughly nine tenths were seen once. Germline assignment: CDR1 KGHDR and CDR2 SFDVKD. CDR3 length: 13 amino acids. V gave up 4 bases and J gave up 4 bases; unmatched junction bases: 0. The sequenced material came from peripheral blood. This receptor was obtained from a woman aged 60-70 years with active COVID-19. V and J are TRBV24-1 and TRBJ1-5; 7 nucleotides agree with TRBD1. Written as DNA, the CDR3 is TGTGCCACCAGTGAGACAGGGAATCAGCCCCAGCATTTT. As protein: CATSETGNQPQHF.